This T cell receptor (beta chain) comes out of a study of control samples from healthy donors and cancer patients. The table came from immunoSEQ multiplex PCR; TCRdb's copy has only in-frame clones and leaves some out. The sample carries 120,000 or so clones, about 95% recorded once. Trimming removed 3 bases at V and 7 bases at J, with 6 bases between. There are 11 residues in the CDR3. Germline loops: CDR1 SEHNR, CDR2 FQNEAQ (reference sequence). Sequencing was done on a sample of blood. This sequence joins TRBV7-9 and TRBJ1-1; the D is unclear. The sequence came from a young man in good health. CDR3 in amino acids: CASSFVSEAFF. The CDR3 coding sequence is TGTGCCAGCAGCTTCGTCAGTGAAGCTTTCTTT.